This T cell receptor beta chain was captured in a study of cytomegalovirus exposure and HLA in healthy donors. PCR primers comprised 60 Vbeta and 13 Jbeta primers. This table comes from immunoSEQ multiplex PCR, and its TCRdb copy is limited to in-frame clones, with some not included. The sample holds roughly 180,000 clones, 70% to 90% seen once. Trimming cost V 3 bases and J 5 bases, with 13 bases left between them. The CDR3 is made up of 15 amino acids. In germline, CDR1 is LNHDA, CDR2 SQIVND (reference sequence). This clone is a singleton in its sample. The source material was PBMCs. This receptor was obtained from a young man in good health and CMV-seropositive. The chain links TRBV19 to TRBJ2-2, with D possibly TRBD1 on 6 matching bases. CDR3 DNA sequence: TGTGCCAGTAGTATTAACAGGGCAGGAACCGGGGAGCTGTTTTTT. Protein sequence: CASSINRAGTGELFF. Supplemented by reference TRBV19 and TRBJ2-2, the full variable domain reads DGGITQSPKYLFRKEGQNVTLSCEQNLNHDAMYWYRQDPGQGLRLIYYSQIVNDFQKGDIAEGYSVSREKKESFPLTVTSAQKNPTAFYLCASSINRAGTGELFFGEGSRLTVL.